Below are 8 T cell receptor beta chains sequenced from a single sample in a study of cytomegalovirus exposure and HLA in healthy donors. Primers for the PCR totalled 60 Vbeta and 13 Jbeta. The assay was immunoSEQ multiplex PCR, and TCRdb's table has in-frame clones only and misses some. The sample lists about 160,000 clones, around 76% occurring once. Sequences were obtained from PBMCs. Source of these receptors: a man between 60 and 75 years old in good health and CMV-seronegative.

V is TRBV28 and J is TRBJ1-1; D gene ambiguous. The CDR3 is made up of 11 amino acids. Germline V CDR1 and CDR2: MDHEN, SYDVKM. Trimming removed 7 bases from V and 1 base from J, with 4 bases in between. In DNA, the CDR3 is TGTGCCAGCATCGGGAACACTGAAGCTTTCTTT. Its protein is CASIGNTEAFF. The complete variable domain, with remaining parts taken from reference TRBV28 and TRBJ1-1, reads DVKVTQSSRYLVKRTGEKVFLECVQDMDHENMFWYRQDPGLGLRLIYFSYDVKMKEKGDIPEGYSVSREKKERFSLILESASTNQTSMYLCASIGNTEAFFGQGTRLTVV.

The gene calls are TRBV20-1 and TRBJ2-2; weak D call: TRBD2 (6 bases). The V end was cut by 2 bases, the J end by 8 bases, with 6 bases between. Germline loops: CDR1 DFQATT, CDR2 SNEGSKA (reference sequence). The CDR3 is 11 residues long. The chain's CDR3 is CSARRGGELFF. The CDR3 DNA follows: TGCAGTGCTAGACGGGGGGGGGAGCTGTTTTTT.

This clone was observed a single time. The rearrangement links TRBV10-3 to TRBJ1-5; weak D call: TRBD1 (5 bases). This CDR3 contains 13 residues. Between the trimmed V and J ends, which lost 2 bases and 5 bases, there was a span of 7 bases. Germline assignment: CDR1 ENHRY and CDR2 SYGVKD. CDR3: CAISEIGDQPQHF. CDR3 sequence (DNA): TGTGCCATCAGTGAGATAGGGGATCAGCCCCAGCATTTT.

This clone has a single count. This same CDR3 is encoded by further DNA sequences in the sample. This chain uses TRBV15 with TRBJ1-4, with D tentatively TRBD1 (5 bases). Germline CDR1 and CDR2: LNHNV and YYDKDF (reference sequence). Between the trimmed V and J ends, which lost 0 bases and 4 bases, there was a span of 6 bases. The CDR3 spans 14 residues. CDR3 DNA: TGTGCCACCAGCAGAGACCAGGGTAATGAAAAACTGTTTTTT. It encodes CATSRDQGNEKLFF.

The chain uses TRBV11-3 and TRBJ2-1; a possible D gene is TRBD2 (7 bases). The CDR3 length is 13 residues. V gave up 5 bases and J gave up 7 bases, with 12 bases separating them. CDR1 is SGHNT and CDR2 is YENEEA in the germline V gene. CDR3 region: CASSLGGRNEQFF. Here the CDR3 DNA reads TGTGCCAGCAGCCTCGGGGGGCGGAATGAGCAGTTCTTC.

This chain links TRBV5-8 with TRBJ1-6; TRBD1 agrees at 8 bases. The V segment lost 6 bases and the J segment 8 bases; nucleotides outside the gene matches: 22. Germline V gene sequence: CDR1 SGHTS, CDR2 YDEGEE. The CDR3 is 19 residues long. The CDR3 reads CASNFPRDRGIAAHSPLHF. The CDR3 bases are TGTGCCAGCAACTTCCCTCGAGACAGGGGTATAGCGGCCCATTCACCCCTCCACTTT.

This rearrangement joins TRBV7-9 to TRBJ2-5, with D possibly matching TRBD1 (5 bases). The V gene's germline CDR1 is SEHNR and CDR2 FQNEAQ (reference sequence). The V end was cut by 1 base, the J end by 1 base, with 13 bases between. This CDR3 comprises 16 residues. CDR3 residues: CASSLGPYRLQETQYF. Written as DNA, the CDR3 is TGTGCCAGCAGCTTAGGCCCTTACAGGCTCCAAGAGACCCAGTACTTC. The variable domain in full, with the rest retrieved from reference TRBV7-9 and TRBJ2-5, is DTGVSQNPRHKITKRGQNVTFRCDPISEHNRLYWYRQTLGQGPEFLTYFQNEAQLEKSRLLSDRFSAERPKGSFSTLEIQRTEQGDSAMYLCASSLGPYRLQETQYFGPGTRLLVL.

CDR3 amino acids: CASSIGHRNTEAFF. DNA of the CDR3: TGTGCCAGTAGTATAGGACATAGGAACACTGAAGCTTTCTTT. The genes are TRBV19 and TRBJ1-1; D not certain. CDR1 and CDR2 (germline): LNHDA, SQIVND (reference sequence). The CDR3 loop spans 14 amino acids. Between the trimmed V and J ends, which lost 1 base and 1 base, there was a span of 7 bases.